A single sample is the source of the 9 T cell receptor beta chains below, sequenced in a study of control samples from healthy donors and cancer patients. The data were produced by immunoSEQ multiplex PCR, yet TCRdb's version contains in-frame clones alone and is incomplete. The sample contains approximately 150,000 clones, around nine tenths of which appear only once. The sample comprised blood. These receptors all stem from a woman aged 25 to 45 in good health.

The chain uses TRBV10-3 and TRBJ2-3; D possibly corresponds to TRBD2 (6 bases). With 3 bases removed from V and 5 bases from J, the gap between germline ends came to 21 bases. From germline, CDR1 is ENHRY and CDR2 SYGVKD. CDR3 length equals 17 residues. This CDR3 is CAISDVWREGGRDTQYF. CDR3 nucleotides: TGTGCCATCAGTGATGTCTGGCGGGAAGGAGGTAGAGATACGCAGTATTTT.

The rearrangement links TRBV3-1 (or the pseudogene TRBV3-2) to TRBJ2-5; 8 nucleotides align to TRBD2. From germline, CDR1 is LGHDT and CDR2 YNNKEL (reference sequence). V dropped 5 bases and J dropped 5; count of bases not matched to a gene: 10. The CDR3 extends over 15 amino acids. The CDR3 nucleotides read TGTGCCAGCAGCTTCCATGAGTCGGGGGGGGAGACCCAGTACTTC. Translating gives CASSFHESGGETQYF.

This clone was observed once. The chain links TRBV7-2 to TRBJ2-1; 9 bases are shared with TRBD2. This CDR3 region has 15 residues. V lost 9 bases to trimming and J lost 6 bases; unmatched junction nucleotides: 12. CDR1 SGHTA and CDR2 FQGNSA come from the germline V gene. For the CDR3, the DNA is TGTGCCAGTCGTAGAACCGGGACTAGCTCCAATGAGCAGTTCTTC. Amino acid sequence: CASRRTGTSSNEQFF.

The chain recombines TRBV28 with TRBJ1-1, with D perhaps matching TRBD1 (5 bases). The CDR3 is 11 residues long. Germline assignment: CDR1 MDHEN and CDR2 SYDVKM. V was pared by 7 bases and J by 11 bases, with 14 bases between. For the CDR3, the DNA is TGTGCCAGCACCACGGGACGGAAGGCTTTCTTT. Translation: CASTTGRKAFF.

This chain uses TRBV7-9 with TRBJ1-1, with D uncertain. The CDR3 has 13 residues. V gave up 5 bases and J gave up 4 bases, with 11 bases separating them. The germline CDR1 and CDR2 sequences are SEHNR and FQNEAQ (reference sequence). CDR3 sequence reads: CASSPKTATEAFF. The CDR3 DNA is TGTGCCAGCAGCCCCAAAACGGCCACTGAAGCTTTCTTT.

This rearrangement joins TRBV24-1 to TRBJ2-5; 14 positions agree with TRBD2. From germline, CDR1 is KGHDR and CDR2 SFDVKD. J was trimmed by 5 bases and V by 5 bases; bases with no gene match: 9. This CDR3 has 17 residues. The CDR3 bases are TGTGCCACCAGTGGCCGACTAGCGGGAGGGCCCGGGGAGACCCAGTACTTC. As protein: CATSGRLAGGPGETQYF.

The chain combines TRBV25-1 with TRBJ2-5, with D perhaps matching TRBD1 (5 bases). V lost 5 bases to trimming and J lost 3 bases, with 10 bases between them. The CDR3 has 13 residues. In germline, CDR1 is MGHDK, CDR2 SYGVNS. The CDR3 is CASSKFREETQYF. The CDR3 bases are TGTGCCAGCAGTAAATTCAGGGAAGAGACCCAGTACTTC.

This chain links TRBV6-1 with TRBJ2-2; TRBD2 matches at 9 bases. Losses at the gene ends were 2 bases for V and 0 bases for J; bases not matched to a gene: 10. There are 19 residues in the CDR3. Germline assignment: CDR1 MNHNS and CDR2 SASEGT. CDR3 in DNA: TGTGCCAGCAGTGAACTCCTCCTCCTAGCGGGGTCGAACACCGGGGAGCTGTTTTTT. It encodes CASSELLLLAGSNTGELFF.

The V call is TRBV28, the J call TRBJ2-5, with D maybe TRBD1 (7 bases). CDR3 length: 14 residues. Germline V CDR1 and CDR2: MDHEN, SYDVKM. Trimming left V 2 bases short and J 4 bases short, with 11 bases between. The CDR3 DNA sequence: TGTGCCAGCAGTTTAAGACAGGGAGGAGAGACCCAGTACTTC. This codes for CASSLRQGGETQYF.